Below, 19 T cell receptor beta chains from the same sample are listed, as sequenced in a study of Ad26.COV2.S vaccination and SARS-CoV-2 variants. Specified treatment: roughly 20 received Ad26.COV2.S at low or high dose, single or two shots; about five received placebo; per-sample allocation not given. Following the first vaccine or placebo injection, samples were taken on day 63. The protocol was immunoSEQ multiplex PCR, while the TCRdb copy is restricted to in-frame clones and leaves out a portion. The sample includes about 350,000 clones, roughly 90% of them seen just once. The source was peripheral blood, collected in a trial of Ad26.COV2.S vaccine versus placebo. The receptor source for this set is a person aged 18-65 years who received the Ad26.COV2.S COVID-19 vaccine or a placebo.

The chain couples TRBV15 to TRBJ1-1; 8 nucleotides match TRBD1. V lost 5 bases, J lost 1 base, and 9 bases stayed unmatched. The CDR3 loop spans 16 amino acids. Per the germline V gene, CDR1 is LNHNV and CDR2 is YYDKDF (reference sequence). This CDR3 is CATSPTRQGRNTEAFF. In DNA, the CDR3 is TGTGCCACCAGCCCTACCCGACAGGGGAGGAACACTGAAGCTTTCTTT. Full variable domain (rest looked up from reference TRBV15 and TRBJ1-1): DAMVIQNPRYQVTQFGKPVTLSCSQTLNHNVMYWYQQKSSQAPKLLFHYYDKDFNNEADTPDNFQSRRPNTSFCFLDIRSPGLGDTAMYLCATSPTRQGRNTEAFFGQGTRLTVV.

This chain joins TRBV28 and TRBJ2-7; D is unclear. The germline V gene has CDR1 MDHEN and CDR2 SYDVKM. Trimming left V 7 bases short and J 4 bases short, with 11 bases between. The CDR3 covers 12 residues. For the CDR3, the DNA is TGTGCCAGCACCGACCGGCTGTACGAGCAGTACTTC. Protein: CASTDRLYEQYF.

This clone occurred once. The rearrangement links TRBV9 to TRBJ2-7; 12 bases align to TRBD2. The CDR3 runs to 18 residues. The trim removed 1 base at V and 1 base at J, leaving 9 bases unmatched. Germline CDR1 SGDLS, CDR2 YYNGEE. As DNA, the CDR3 is TGTGCCAGCAGCGTAAGTAGCTCACTAGCGGGAGGTTCCTACGAGCAGTACTTC. Amino acids: CASSVSSSLAGGSYEQYF.

This sequence joins TRBV11-2 and TRBJ1-1; perhaps TRBD1 as D (5 bases). Trimming shortened V by 7 bases and J by 2 bases, and 14 bases separated the two germline ends. Germline V CDR1 and CDR2: SGHAT, FQNNGV. The CDR3 contains 14 residues. CDR3 protein: CASNPGGLNTEAFF. For the CDR3, the DNA is TGTGCCAGCAACCCGGGGGGTTTAAACACTGAAGCTTTCTTT. The full variable domain, with the rest looked up from reference TRBV11-2 and TRBJ1-1, is EAGVAQSPRYKIIEKRQSVAFWCNPISGHATLYWYQQILGQGPKLLIQFQNNGVVDDSQLPKDRFSAERLKGVDSTLKIQPAKLEDSAVYLCASNPGGLNTEAFFGQGTRLTVV.

The chain's CDR3 is CASNSGTEAHQPQHF. DNA of the CDR3: TGTGCCAGCAACTCCGGGACAGAAGCCCATCAGCCCCAGCATTTT. The genes are TRBV6-5 and TRBJ1-5, with 7 nucleotides matching TRBD1. Germline-derived CDR1 and CDR2 are MNHEY and SVGAGI. The CDR3 sequence is 15 residues long. The ends lost 7 bases at V and 5 bases at J; junction bases unmatched: 11.

The rearrangement links TRBV9 to TRBJ1-1; the D is unclear. The V gene lost 0 bases and the J gene lost 1 base, with 7 bases spanning the gap. This CDR3 region has 14 residues. The germline gives CDR1 SGDLS, CDR2 YYNGEE. The CDR3 DNA sequence: TGTGCCAGCAGCGTAGGGGCGGAGAACACTGAAGCTTTCTTT. It yields the protein CASSVGAENTEAFF. Full variable domain (missing parts from reference TRBV9 and TRBJ1-1): DSGVTQTPKHLITATGQRVTLRCSPRSGDLSVYWYQQSLDQGLQFLIQYYNGEERAKGNILERFSAQQFPDLHSELNLSSLELGDSALYFCASSVGAENTEAFFGQGTRLTVV.

The chain is built from TRBV5-1 and TRBJ2-5, with D perhaps being TRBD1 or TRBD2 (5 bases each). The CDR3 contains 13 residues. Deletions cut 4 bases from V and 5 bases from J, with 12 bases between. CDR1 and CDR2 (germline): SGHRS, YFSETQ. CDR3 protein: CASSRGTGETQYF. Written as DNA, the CDR3 is TGCGCCAGCAGCAGAGGGACGGGGGAGACCCAGTACTTC. Looking up the rest from reference TRBV5-1 and TRBJ2-5 gives the full variable domain: KAGVTQTPRYLIKTRGQQVTLSCSPISGHRSVSWYQQTPGQGLQFLFEYFSETQRNKGNFPGRFSGRQFSNSRSEMNVSTLELGDSALYLCASSRGTGETQYFGPGTRLLVL.

The rearrangement joins TRBV4-3 to TRBJ2-1, with D uncertain. This CDR3 comprises 14 residues. Germline CDR1 LGHNA, CDR2 YSLEER. The V and J ends lost 4 bases and 6 bases respectively, with 13 bases between them. CDR3 nucleotides: TGCGCCAGCAGCCCGTTGGGAACTGGCAATGAGCAGTTCTTC. Translating gives CASSPLGTGNEQFF.

The rearrangement uses TRBV7-2 and TRBJ2-7, with TRBD1 as a possible D gene (5 bases). Trimming removed 2 bases at V and 2 bases at J, with 13 bases between. The CDR3 consists of 15 residues. CDR1 and CDR2 (germline): SGHTA, FQGNSA. The CDR3 is CASSLFDSEPYEQYF. DNA of the CDR3: TGTGCCAGCAGCTTATTCGACAGCGAGCCCTACGAGCAGTACTTC.

CDR3 in DNA: TGTGCCACCAGTGACACCGGACAGGGCTATGGCTACACCTTC. Translating it yields CATSDTGQGYGYTF. The rearrangement links TRBV24-1 to TRBJ1-2; 8 bases match TRBD1. The CDR3 covers 14 residues. The germline V gene encodes CDR1 KGHDR and CDR2 SFDVKD. V dropped 4 bases and J dropped 4; count of bases not matched to a gene: 4.

The chain joins TRBV7-9 to TRBJ2-5; a possible D gene is TRBD1 (5 bases). V lost 5 bases and J lost 5, with 12 bases in between. CDR3 length: 13 amino acids. CDR1 and CDR2 (germline): SEHNR, FQNEAQ (reference sequence). The CDR3 DNA reads as TGTGCCAGCAGCCCCGGCAGGGTGGAGACCCAGTACTTC. It encodes CASSPGRVETQYF.

The sample holds one count of this clone. The chain joins TRBV18 to TRBJ1-1, with a tentative D call TRBD1 (5 bases). The CDR3 loop spans 15 amino acids. In germline, CDR1 is KGHSH, CDR2 LQKENI. V was cut by 0 bases and J by 4 bases, with 12 bases left in between. As DNA, the CDR3 is TGTGCCAGCTCACCACCCGCCACCGGGGGCACTGAAGCTTTCTTT. It encodes CASSPPATGGTEAFF.

This chain connects TRBV28 to TRBJ1-2; tentative D call: TRBD1 (6 bases). This CDR3 spans 14 amino acids. V was trimmed by 5 bases and J by 5 bases, leaving 15 bases between them. Looked up from germline, CDR1 is MDHEN and CDR2 is SYDVKM. CDR3 in DNA: TGTGCCAGCAGTGCCCCACAGGGCAGGTATGGCTACACCTTC. This codes for CASSAPQGRYGYTF.

V usage is TRBV19 and J usage is TRBJ1-4, with 7 bases fitting TRBD1. Germline assignment: CDR1 LNHDA and CDR2 SQIVND (reference sequence). This CDR3 region has 14 residues. V dropped 7 bases and J dropped 4; count of bases not matched to a gene: 6. CDR3 in DNA: TGTGCCAGTATGGAAGGGGGCCGTAATGAAAAACTGTTTTTT. This codes for CASMEGGRNEKLFF.

The DNA for the CDR3 is TGTGCCAGCAGTCCCGGGAGCGTCTATGGCTACACCTTC. Translated, it gives CASSPGSVYGYTF. This chain connects TRBV7-3 to TRBJ1-2; D is uncertain. Trimming took 6 bases from V and 4 from J, leaving 12 bases between them. The CDR3 contains 13 residues. Germline V CDR1 and CDR2: SGHTA, FQGTGA.

V is TRBV7-9 and J is TRBJ2-7; perhaps TRBD1 as D (5 bases). CDR1 is SEHNR, CDR2 FQNEAQ, per germline (reference sequence). With 1 base removed from V and 4 bases from J, the gap between germline ends came to 8 bases. The CDR3 has 13 residues. Here the CDR3 DNA reads TGTGCCAGCAGCTTAGGGGCAGGGTACGAGCAGTACTTC. It translates to CASSLGAGYEQYF.

This clone was picked up a small number of times. The V gene is TRBV18, the J gene TRBJ1-1; D not resolved. There are 15 residues in the CDR3. Trimming pared 3 bases from V and 2 bases from J, leaving 13 bases between. The germline gives CDR1 KGHSH, CDR2 LQKENI. CDR3 bases: TGTGCCAGCTCACCGGATGAAGCTCTAAACACTGAAGCTTTCTTT. This translates into CASSPDEALNTEAFF. Full variable domain (missing parts from reference TRBV18 and TRBJ1-1): NAGVMQNPRHLVRRRGQEARLRCSPMKGHSHVYWYRQLPEEGLKFMVYLQKENIIDESGMPKERFSAEFPKEGPSILRIQQVVRGDSAAYFCASSPDEALNTEAFFGQGTRLTVV.

The chain employs TRBV28 and TRBJ1-4, with unresolved D. The V gene's germline CDR1 is MDHEN and CDR2 SYDVKM. This CDR3 has 13 residues. Trimming cost V 6 bases and J 4 bases, with 9 bases left between them. The CDR3 reads CASRWGINEKLFF. As DNA, the CDR3 is TGTGCCAGCAGATGGGGAATTAATGAAAAACTGTTTTTT.

This clone has just a few counts. This chain joins TRBV27 and TRBJ2-7; D unresolved. The CDR3 sequence is 12 residues long. In germline, CDR1 is MNHEY, CDR2 SMNVEV (reference sequence). The V gene lost 5 bases and the J gene lost 0 bases, with 5 bases spanning the gap. CDR3 protein: CASSPSSYEQYF. The CDR3 DNA follows: TGTGCCAGCAGTCCAAGCTCCTACGAGCAGTACTTC.